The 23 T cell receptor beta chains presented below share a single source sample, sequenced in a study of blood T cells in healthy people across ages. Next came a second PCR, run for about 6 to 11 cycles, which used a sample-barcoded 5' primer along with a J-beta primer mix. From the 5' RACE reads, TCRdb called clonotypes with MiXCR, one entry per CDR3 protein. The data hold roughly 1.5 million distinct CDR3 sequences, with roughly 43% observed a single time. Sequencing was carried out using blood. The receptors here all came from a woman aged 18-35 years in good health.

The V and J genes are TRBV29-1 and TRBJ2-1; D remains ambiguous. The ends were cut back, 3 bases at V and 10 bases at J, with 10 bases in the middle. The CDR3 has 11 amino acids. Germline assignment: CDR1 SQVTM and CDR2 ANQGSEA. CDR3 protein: CSVDFSIEQFF. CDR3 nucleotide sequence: TGCAGCGTTGATTTCTCAATCGAGCAGTTCTTC.

For the CDR3, the DNA is TGTGCCAGCGGCGGGGCAGGGGAGGGCAATCAGCCCCAGCATTTT. Translating gives CASGGAGEGNQPQHF. V usage is TRBV6-5 and J usage is TRBJ1-5; maybe TRBD1 (6 bases). This CDR3 spans 15 amino acids. The V and J ends lost 8 bases and 2 bases respectively, with 16 bases between them. Germline loops: CDR1 MNHEY, CDR2 SVGAGI.

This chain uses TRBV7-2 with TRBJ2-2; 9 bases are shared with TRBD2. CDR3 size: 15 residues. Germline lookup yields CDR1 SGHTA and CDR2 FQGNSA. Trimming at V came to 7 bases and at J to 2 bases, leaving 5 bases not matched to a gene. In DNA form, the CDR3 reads TGTGCCAGCAAGGCTAGCGGGATAAACACCGGGGAGCTGTTTTTT. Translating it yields CASKASGINTGELFF. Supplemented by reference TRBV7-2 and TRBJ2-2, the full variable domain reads GAGVSQSPSNKVTEKGKDVELRCDPISGHTALYWYRQSLGQGLEFLIYFQGNSAPDKSGLPSDRFSAERTGGSVSTLTIQRTQQEDSAVYLCASKASGINTGELFFGEGSRLTVL.

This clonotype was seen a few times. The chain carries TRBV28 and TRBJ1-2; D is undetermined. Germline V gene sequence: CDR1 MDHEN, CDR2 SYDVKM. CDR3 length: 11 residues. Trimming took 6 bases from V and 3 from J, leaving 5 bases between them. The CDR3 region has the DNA TGTGCCAGCAGATCGGACTATGGCTACACCTTC. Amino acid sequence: CASRSDYGYTF.

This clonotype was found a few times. The CDR3: CASSLEGRNEAFF. The CDR3 bases are TGTGCCAGCAGTTTAGAGGGGAGGAATGAAGCTTTCTTT. The V call is TRBV27, the J call TRBJ1-1; D may be TRBD1 (5 bases). CDR1 is MNHEY, CDR2 SMNVEV, per germline (reference sequence). The CDR3 is 13 amino acids. V gave up 2 bases and J gave up 7 bases, with 11 bases separating them.

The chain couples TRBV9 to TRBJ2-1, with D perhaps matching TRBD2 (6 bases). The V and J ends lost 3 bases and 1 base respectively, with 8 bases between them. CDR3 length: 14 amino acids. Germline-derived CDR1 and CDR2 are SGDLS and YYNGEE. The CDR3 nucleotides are TGTGCCAGCAGCGCTAGCGAGTCCTACAATGAGCAGTTCTTC. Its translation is CASSASESYNEQFF. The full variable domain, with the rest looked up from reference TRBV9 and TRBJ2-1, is DSGVTQTPKHLITATGQRVTLRCSPRSGDLSVYWYQQSLDQGLQFLIQYYNGEERAKGNILERFSAQQFPDLHSELNLSSLELGDSALYFCASSASESYNEQFFGPGTRLTVL.

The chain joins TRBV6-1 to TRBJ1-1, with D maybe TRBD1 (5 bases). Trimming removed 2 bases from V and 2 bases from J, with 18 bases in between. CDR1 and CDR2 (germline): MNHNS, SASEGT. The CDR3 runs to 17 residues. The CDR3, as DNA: TGTGCCAGCAGTGAACCACCGGGGGGTTCTTCCAACACTGAAGCTTTCTTT. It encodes CASSEPPGGSSNTEAFF.

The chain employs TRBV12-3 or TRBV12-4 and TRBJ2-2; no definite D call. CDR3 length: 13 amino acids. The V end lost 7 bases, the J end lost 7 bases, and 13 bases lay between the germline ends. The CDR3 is CASTLWVHGELFF. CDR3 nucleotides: TGTGCCAGCACCTTGTGGGTTCACGGGGAGCTGTTTTTT.

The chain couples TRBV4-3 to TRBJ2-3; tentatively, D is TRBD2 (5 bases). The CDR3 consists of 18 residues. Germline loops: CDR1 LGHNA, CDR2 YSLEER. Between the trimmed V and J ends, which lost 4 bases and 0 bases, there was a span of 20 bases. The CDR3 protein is CASSPDALSALSTDTQYF. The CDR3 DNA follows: TGCGCCAGCAGCCCGGATGCCCTTAGCGCCCTTAGCACAGATACGCAGTATTTT.

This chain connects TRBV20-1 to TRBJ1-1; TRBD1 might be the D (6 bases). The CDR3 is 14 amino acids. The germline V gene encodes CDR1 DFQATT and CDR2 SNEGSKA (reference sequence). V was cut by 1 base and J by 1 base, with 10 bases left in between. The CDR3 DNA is TGCAGTGCTAGAGGGGGGGGCACGAACACTGAAGCTTTCTTT. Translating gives CSARGGGTNTEAFF.

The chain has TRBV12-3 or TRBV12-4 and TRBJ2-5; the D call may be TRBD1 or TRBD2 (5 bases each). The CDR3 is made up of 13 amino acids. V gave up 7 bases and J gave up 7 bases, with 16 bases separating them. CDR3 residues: CASNPRGSGTQYF. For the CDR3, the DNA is TGTGCCAGCAACCCTCGGGGCTCGGGGACCCAGTACTTC.

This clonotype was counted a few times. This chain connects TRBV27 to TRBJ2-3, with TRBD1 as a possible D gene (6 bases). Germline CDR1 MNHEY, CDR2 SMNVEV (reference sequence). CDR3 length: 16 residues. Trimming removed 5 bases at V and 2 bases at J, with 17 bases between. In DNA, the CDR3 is TGTGCCAGCAGTCATGGGACATATGATCCCACAGATACGCAGTATTTT. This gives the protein CASSHGTYDPTDTQYF.

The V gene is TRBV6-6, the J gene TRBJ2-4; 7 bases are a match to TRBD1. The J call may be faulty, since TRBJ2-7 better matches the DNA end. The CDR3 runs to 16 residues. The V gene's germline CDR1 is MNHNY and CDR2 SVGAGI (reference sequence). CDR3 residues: CASSSRTGLLMNEQYF. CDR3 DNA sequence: TGTGCCAGCAGTTCGAGGACAGGACTCCTAATGAACGAGCAGTACTTC.

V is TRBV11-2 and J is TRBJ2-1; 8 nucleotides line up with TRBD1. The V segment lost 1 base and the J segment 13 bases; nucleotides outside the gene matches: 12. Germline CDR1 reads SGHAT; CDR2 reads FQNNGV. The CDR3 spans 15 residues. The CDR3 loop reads CASSLVPGGVETQFF. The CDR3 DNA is TGTGCCAGCAGCTTAGTCCCAGGGGGCGTTGAGACCCAGTTCTTC.

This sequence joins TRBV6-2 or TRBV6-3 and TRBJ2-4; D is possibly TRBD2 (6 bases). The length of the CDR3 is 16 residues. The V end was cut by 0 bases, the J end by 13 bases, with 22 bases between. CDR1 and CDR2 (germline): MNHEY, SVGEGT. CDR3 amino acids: CASSYSTRGSVGEQYF. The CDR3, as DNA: TGTGCCAGCAGTTACTCGACCCGGGGGAGCGTGGGAGAGCAGTACTTC.

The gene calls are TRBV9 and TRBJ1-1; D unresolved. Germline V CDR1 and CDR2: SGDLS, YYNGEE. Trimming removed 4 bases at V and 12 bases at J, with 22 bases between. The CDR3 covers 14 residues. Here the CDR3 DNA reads TGTGCCAGCAGCAAGACTAGACGTAGTACTTTGTCTTTCTTT. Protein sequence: CASSKTRRSTLSFF.

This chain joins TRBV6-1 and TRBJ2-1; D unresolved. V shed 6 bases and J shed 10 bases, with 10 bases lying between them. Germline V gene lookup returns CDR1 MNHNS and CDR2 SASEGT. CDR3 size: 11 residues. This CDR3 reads CASRATTEQFF. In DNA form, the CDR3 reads TGTGCCAGCAGGGCCACGACCGAGCAGTTCTTC.

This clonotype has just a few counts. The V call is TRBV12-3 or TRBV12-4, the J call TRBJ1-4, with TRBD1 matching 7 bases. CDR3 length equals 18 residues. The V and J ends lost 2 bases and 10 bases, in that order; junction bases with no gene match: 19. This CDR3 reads CASSLHLGQLAPGGKLFF. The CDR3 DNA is TGTGCCAGCAGTTTACACTTGGGACAGCTAGCTCCGGGGGGAAAACTGTTTTTT.

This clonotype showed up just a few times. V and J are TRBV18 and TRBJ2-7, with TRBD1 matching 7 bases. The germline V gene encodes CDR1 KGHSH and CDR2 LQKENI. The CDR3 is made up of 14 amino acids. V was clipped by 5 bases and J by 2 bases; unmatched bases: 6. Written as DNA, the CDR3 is TGTGCCAGCTCAGCCCGGGACAGCCCCTACGAGCAGTACTTC. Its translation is CASSARDSPYEQYF.

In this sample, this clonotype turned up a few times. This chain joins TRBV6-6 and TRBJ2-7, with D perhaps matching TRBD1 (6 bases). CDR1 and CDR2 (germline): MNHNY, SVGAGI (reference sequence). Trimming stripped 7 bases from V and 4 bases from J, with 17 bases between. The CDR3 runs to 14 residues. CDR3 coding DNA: TGTGCCAGCACCGCTCAGGGACACCGATACGAGCAGTACTTC. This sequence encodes CASTAQGHRYEQYF.

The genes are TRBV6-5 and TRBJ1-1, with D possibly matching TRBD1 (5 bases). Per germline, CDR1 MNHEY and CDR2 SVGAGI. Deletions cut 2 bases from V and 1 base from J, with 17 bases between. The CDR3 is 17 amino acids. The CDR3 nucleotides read TGTGCCAGCAGTTACGGTCGGAAGGGGAGACCGAACACTGAAGCTTTCTTT. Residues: CASSYGRKGRPNTEAFF.

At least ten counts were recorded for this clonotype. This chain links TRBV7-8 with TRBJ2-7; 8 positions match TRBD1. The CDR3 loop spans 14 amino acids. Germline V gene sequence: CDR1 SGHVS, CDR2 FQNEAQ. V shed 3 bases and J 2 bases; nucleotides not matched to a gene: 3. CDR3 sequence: CASSFRDRPYEQYF. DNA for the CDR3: TGTGCCAGCAGCTTCCGGGACAGGCCCTACGAGCAGTACTTC.

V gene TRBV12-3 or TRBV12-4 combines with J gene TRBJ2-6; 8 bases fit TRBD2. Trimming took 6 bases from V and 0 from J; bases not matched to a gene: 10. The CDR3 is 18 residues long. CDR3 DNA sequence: TGTGCCAGCAGACCCACTAGCGGAATAAGCTCTGGGGCCAACGTCCTGACTTTC. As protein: CASRPTSGISSGANVLTF.